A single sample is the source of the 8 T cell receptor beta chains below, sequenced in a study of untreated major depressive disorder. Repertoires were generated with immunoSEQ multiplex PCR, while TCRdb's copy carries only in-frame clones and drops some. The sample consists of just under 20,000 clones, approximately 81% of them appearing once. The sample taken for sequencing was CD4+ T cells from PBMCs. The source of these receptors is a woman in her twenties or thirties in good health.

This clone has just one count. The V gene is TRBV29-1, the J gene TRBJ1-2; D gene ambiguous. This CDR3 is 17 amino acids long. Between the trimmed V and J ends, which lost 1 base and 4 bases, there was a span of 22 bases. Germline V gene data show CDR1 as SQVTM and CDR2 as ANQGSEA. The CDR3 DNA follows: TGCAGCGTTGAAGTCTTCGTGGGTGGTCCGGGGATCTATGGCTACACCTTC. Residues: CSVEVFVGGPGIYGYTF.

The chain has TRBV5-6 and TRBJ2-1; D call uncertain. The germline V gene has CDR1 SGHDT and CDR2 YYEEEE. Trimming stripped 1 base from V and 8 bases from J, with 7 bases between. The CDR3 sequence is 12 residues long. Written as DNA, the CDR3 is TGTGCCAGCAGCTTGTCGGGCTATGAGCAGTTCTTC. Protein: CASSLSGYEQFF. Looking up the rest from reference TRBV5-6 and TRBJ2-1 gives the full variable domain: DAGVTQSPTHLIKTRGQQVTLRCSPKSGHDTVSWYQQALGQGPQFIFQYYEEEERQRGNFPDRFSGHQFPNYSSELNVNALLLGDSALYLCASSLSGYEQFFGPGTRLTVL.

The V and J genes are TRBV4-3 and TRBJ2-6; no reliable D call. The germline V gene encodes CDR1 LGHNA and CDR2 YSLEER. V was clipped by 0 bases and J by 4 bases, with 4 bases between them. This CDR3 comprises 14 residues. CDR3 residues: CASSQDSGANVLTF. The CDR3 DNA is TGCGCCAGCAGCCAAGATTCAGGGGCCAACGTCCTGACTTTC.

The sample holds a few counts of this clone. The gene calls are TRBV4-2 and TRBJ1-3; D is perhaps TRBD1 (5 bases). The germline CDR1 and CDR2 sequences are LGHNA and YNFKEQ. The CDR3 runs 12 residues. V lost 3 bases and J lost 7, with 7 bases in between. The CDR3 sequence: CASSHWGNTIYF. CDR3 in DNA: TGTGCCAGCAGCCATTGGGGGAACACCATATATTTT.

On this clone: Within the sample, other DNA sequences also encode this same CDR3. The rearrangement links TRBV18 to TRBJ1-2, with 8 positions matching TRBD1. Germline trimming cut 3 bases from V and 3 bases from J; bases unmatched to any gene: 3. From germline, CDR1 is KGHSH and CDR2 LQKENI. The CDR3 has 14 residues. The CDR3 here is CASSPLDRDYGYTF. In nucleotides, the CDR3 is TGTGCCAGCTCACCCTTGGACAGGGACTATGGCTACACCTTC.

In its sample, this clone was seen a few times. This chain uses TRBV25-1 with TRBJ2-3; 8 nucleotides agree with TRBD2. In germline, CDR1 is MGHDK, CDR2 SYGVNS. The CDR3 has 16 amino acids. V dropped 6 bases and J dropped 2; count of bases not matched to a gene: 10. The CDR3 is CASSAGTSSNTDTQYF. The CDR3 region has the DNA TGTGCCAGCAGCGCCGGGACTAGTAGCAACACAGATACGCAGTATTTT.

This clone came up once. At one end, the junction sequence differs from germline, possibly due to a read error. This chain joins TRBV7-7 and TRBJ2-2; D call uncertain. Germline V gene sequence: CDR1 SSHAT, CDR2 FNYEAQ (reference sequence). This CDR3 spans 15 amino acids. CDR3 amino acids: CASSLVTGFNGELFF. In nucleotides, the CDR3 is TGTGCTAGCAGCTTAGTTACCGGGTTTAACGGGGAGCTGTTTTTT.

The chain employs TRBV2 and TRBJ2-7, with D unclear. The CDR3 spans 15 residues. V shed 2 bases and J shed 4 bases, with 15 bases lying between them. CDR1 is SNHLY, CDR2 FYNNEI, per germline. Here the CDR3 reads CASSELRAQHYEQYF. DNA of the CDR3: TGTGCCAGCAGTGAACTACGGGCCCAACATTACGAGCAGTACTTC.